Shown below are 23 T cell receptor beta chains from a single sample sequenced in a study of blood T cell repertoires in COVID-19. Sequencing used immunoSEQ multiplex PCR; TCRdb keeps in-frame clones, though not all of them. The sample includes approximately 150,000 clones, 80% to 90% of them seen just once. The sample comprised peripheral blood. The receptor source for this set is a human donor with acute or convalescent COVID-19. The donor label of this sample is uncertain.

In DNA, the CDR3 is TGTGCCAGCAGCTCCCGACAGGATAATGAAAAACTGTTTTTT. It encodes CASSSRQDNEKLFF. V is TRBV5-5 and J is TRBJ1-4; the D gene is possibly TRBD1 (6 bases). Germline V gene sequence: CDR1 SGHKS, CDR2 YYEKEE (reference sequence). The CDR3 length is 14 residues. Trimming took 3 bases from V and 4 from J, leaving 10 bases between them.

This sequence joins TRBV6-5 and TRBJ2-3, with 7 positions matching TRBD2. J lost 1 base, V lost 0 bases, and 1 base had no gene match. The CDR3 covers 15 residues. In germline, CDR1 is MNHEY, CDR2 SVGAGI. The CDR3 loop reads CASSYSRGGTDTQYF. The CDR3 bases are TGTGCCAGCAGTTACTCACGGGGGGGCACAGATACGCAGTATTTT.

The genes are TRBV7-9 and TRBJ2-7; TRBD1 matches at 11 bases. Trimming cost V 5 bases and J 0 bases; bases outside gene matches: 3. The V gene's germline CDR1 is SEHNR and CDR2 FQNEAQ (reference sequence). The CDR3 is 15 amino acids. Written as DNA, the CDR3 is TGTGCCAGCAGCCGAGGGACAGGGGGCTCCTACGAGCAGTACGTC. Its protein product is CASSRGTGGSYEQYV.

The chain combines TRBV6-5 with TRBJ1-2; a possible D gene is TRBD1 (5 bases). Germline V lookup: CDR1 MNHEY, CDR2 SVGAGI. V gave up 0 bases and J gave up 3 bases, with 14 bases separating them. CDR3 length equals 16 residues. Here the CDR3 reads CASSYSEGDLYYGYTF. The DNA for the CDR3 is TGTGCCAGCAGTTACTCGGAAGGGGATCTTTACTATGGCTACACCTTC.

The V and J genes are TRBV11-3 and TRBJ1-1; no reliable D call. Germline-derived CDR1 and CDR2 are SGHNT and YENEEA. V lost 2 bases to trimming and J lost 1 base, with 5 bases between them. CDR3 length equals 13 residues. In DNA, the CDR3 is TGTGCCAGCAGCTTATTCCAGAACACTGAAGCTTTCTTT. It encodes CASSLFQNTEAFF. Together with reference TRBV11-3 and TRBJ1-1, the CDR3 gives the full variable domain: EAGVVQSPRYKIIEKKQPVAFWCNPISGHNTLYWYLQNLGQGPELLIRYENEEAVDDSQLPKDRFSAERLKGVDSTLKIQPAELGDSAVYLCASSLFQNTEAFFGQGTRLTVV.

The chain is built from TRBV2 and TRBJ1-5; 9 nucleotides align to TRBD1. The CDR3 sequence is 15 residues long. The germline V gene has CDR1 SNHLY and CDR2 FYNNEI. J was trimmed by 4 bases and V by 5 bases; bases with no gene match: 6. As DNA, the CDR3 is TGTGCCAGCAGTCCCATCGACAGGGGGAATCAGCCCCAGCATTTT. This translates into CASSPIDRGNQPQHF.

This clone has just a few counts. V gene TRBV20-1 combines with J gene TRBJ1-2; D call uncertain. The V end was cut by 4 bases, the J end by 5 bases, with 8 bases between. CDR1 is DFQATT and CDR2 is SNEGSKA in the germline V gene (reference sequence). The CDR3 runs to 11 residues. In DNA, the CDR3 is TGCAGTGCTACAGGCCTTTATGGCTACACCTTC. The encoded protein is CSATGLYGYTF.

The chain combines TRBV2 with TRBJ1-2; D is undetermined. The germline V gene encodes CDR1 SNHLY and CDR2 FYNNEI. CDR3 length: 15 amino acids. The V end lost 4 bases, the J end lost 1 base, and 13 bases lay between the germline ends. DNA for the CDR3: TGTGCCAGCAGTGGTAATAGCGGATATAACTATGGCTACACCTTC. Its protein is CASSGNSGYNYGYTF.

The rearrangement uses TRBV3-1 (or the pseudogene TRBV3-2) and TRBJ2-7, with 8 bases that match TRBD2. Germline V gives CDR1 LGHDT, CDR2 YNNKEL (reference sequence). The CDR3 is made up of 14 amino acids. V trimming: 1 base; J trimming: 2 bases; junction bases outside the gene matches: 1. CDR3 amino acids: CASSQGTSPYEQYF. CDR3 DNA: TGTGCCAGCAGCCAAGGGACTAGCCCCTACGAGCAGTACTTC.

This chain links TRBV6-2 or TRBV6-3 with TRBJ1-2; TRBD1 matches 10 bases. Germline V gene lookup returns CDR1 MNHEY and CDR2 SVGEGT. The CDR3 totals 14 residues. V gave up 4 bases and J gave up 4 bases; unmatched junction bases: 3. CDR3 nucleotides: TGTGCCAGCAGTTCGGGACAGGGGTTCTATGGCTACACCTTC. Its protein product is CASSSGQGFYGYTF.

This rearrangement joins TRBV9 to TRBJ2-2; 8 bases fit TRBD2. V lost 0 bases and J lost 0; bases outside the gene matches: 1. Germline CDR1 SGDLS, CDR2 YYNGEE. The CDR3 has 16 amino acids. As DNA, the CDR3 is TGTGCCAGCAGCGTAGCGGGGGGGGCGAACACCGGGGAGCTGTTTTTT. It yields the protein CASSVAGGANTGELFF.

The chain uses TRBV24-1 and TRBJ1-2; a weak D match, TRBD1 (6 bases). Germline lookup yields CDR1 KGHDR and CDR2 SFDVKD. Deletions cut 1 base from V and 13 bases from J, with 15 bases between. The length of the CDR3 is 13 residues. The CDR3 DNA is TGTGCCACCAGTGATTTCTACAGGGATGTACTCACCTTC. Amino acids: CATSDFYRDVLTF.

This clone was observed a single time. The chain recombines TRBV6-5 with TRBJ2-1; 7 bases agree with TRBD2. The CDR3 length is 16 residues. With V trimmed by 0 bases and J by 12 bases, 14 bases remained unmatched. The germline gives CDR1 MNHEY, CDR2 SVGAGI. CDR3 nucleotides: TGTGCCAGCAGTTACTCGAGTGGGCTGCCGACGGGAGGGCAGTTCTTC. Translated, it gives CASSYSSGLPTGGQFF.

V is TRBV14 and J is TRBJ2-1; 10 nucleotides agree with TRBD2. The CDR3 covers 15 residues. Per germline, CDR1 SGHDN and CDR2 FVKESK. V dropped 4 bases and J dropped 8; count of bases not matched to a gene: 8. The CDR3 DNA is TGTGCCAGCAGCCCCCAAGCGGGGGGGGGCGATGAGCAGTTCTTC. It is translated as CASSPQAGGGDEQFF.

This chain joins TRBV9 and TRBJ1-3; no clear D. The V end lost 2 bases, the J end lost 0 bases, and 6 bases lay between the germline ends. The CDR3 consists of 14 residues. Germline V gene lookup returns CDR1 SGDLS and CDR2 YYNGEE. The CDR3 DNA follows: TGTGCCAGCAGCGTTTACAACTCTGGAAACACCATATATTTT. Its protein product is CASSVYNSGNTIYF.

This chain links TRBV30 with TRBJ2-2, with 7 bases aligning to TRBD1. CDR3 length: 13 amino acids. The junction had 3 bases not matched to a gene; V was cut back by 2 bases and J by 6 bases. Per germline, CDR1 GTSNPN and CDR2 SVGIG (reference sequence). The CDR3 protein is CAWSRQGPGELFF. CDR3 nucleotide sequence: TGTGCCTGGAGTAGACAGGGACCCGGGGAGCTGTTTTTT. Complete variable domain (other parts from reference TRBV30 and TRBJ2-2): SQTIHQWPATLVQPVGSPLSLECTVEGTSNPNLYWYRQAAGRGLQLLFYSVGIGQISSEVPQNLSASRPQDRQFILSSKKLLLSDSGFYLCAWSRQGPGELFFGEGSRLTVL.

V usage is TRBV4-2 and J usage is TRBJ1-5, with TRBD1 identical over 7 bases. The junction had 4 bases not matched to a gene; V was cut back by 1 base and J by 4 bases. This CDR3 is built from 15 residues. Per germline, CDR1 LGHNA and CDR2 YNFKEQ. CDR3 protein: CASSQADRQNQPQHF. The CDR3 bases are TGTGCCAGCAGCCAAGCGGACAGGCAAAATCAGCCCCAGCATTTT.

The chain couples TRBV7-8 to TRBJ1-5; 12 bases are a match to TRBD1. This CDR3 is built from 16 residues. Germline CDR1 and CDR2: SGHVS and FQNEAQ. J lost 4 bases, V lost 5 bases, and 6 bases had no gene match. In DNA, the CDR3 is TGTGCCAGCAGCCGGGGACAGGGGGCTTGGAATCAGCCCCAGCATTTT. Its protein product is CASSRGQGAWNQPQHF.

This rearrangement joins TRBV5-1 to TRBJ1-3; TRBD1 matches at 7 bases. This CDR3 region has 16 residues. V trimming: 4 bases; J trimming: 0 bases; junction bases outside the gene matches: 7. The V gene's germline CDR1 is SGHRS and CDR2 YFSETQ. In nucleotides, the CDR3 is TGCGCCAGCAGCAGGGACAGAGAGAGCTCTGGAAACACCATATATTTT. This translates into CASSRDRESSGNTIYF.

CDR3 residues: CASSGEVGDSYGYTF. The CDR3 DNA reads TGTGCCAGCAGCGGGGAAGTAGGGGACTCCTATGGCTACACCTTC. The rearrangement uses TRBV7-6 and TRBJ1-2; a weak D match, TRBD1 (5 bases). From germline, CDR1 is SGHVS and CDR2 FNYEAQ. The V gene lost 5 bases and the J gene lost 4 bases, with 17 bases spanning the gap. The CDR3 spans 15 residues. Looking up the rest from reference TRBV7-6 and TRBJ1-2 gives the full variable domain: GAGVSQSPRYKVTKRGQDVALRCDPISGHVSLYWYRQALGQGPEFLTYFNYEAQQDKSGLPNDRFSAERPEGSISTLTIQRTEQRDSAMYRCASSGEVGDSYGYTFGSGTRLTVV.

This chain links TRBV7-9 with TRBJ2-7, with D perhaps TRBD1 (6 bases). Germline V gene sequence: CDR1 SEHNR, CDR2 FQNEAQ (reference sequence). The CDR3 sequence is 14 residues long. V lost 4 bases and J lost 2, with 12 bases in between. CDR3 DNA sequence: TGTGCCAGCAGCTACAATCAGGGGCCCTACGAGCAGTACTTC. Protein product: CASSYNQGPYEQYF.

This chain joins TRBV12-3 or TRBV12-4 and TRBJ1-2; D is possibly TRBD1 (6 bases). This CDR3 spans 12 amino acids. The V end was cut by 5 bases, the J end by 4 bases, with 8 bases between. The DNA for the CDR3 is TGTGCCAGCAGTCCAGGGGTCTATGGCTACACCTTC. Its protein product is CASSPGVYGYTF.

Points on this clone: Compared with germline, one end of the junction differs, possibly owing to a read error. The V and J genes are TRBV7-7 and TRBJ2-1; the match to TRBD2 covers 9 bases. The CDR3 length is 14 residues. The germline V gene encodes CDR1 SSHAT and CDR2 FNYEAQ (reference sequence). The DNA of the CDR3 is TGTGCTAGCAGCTTAGCGGGAGTTGAGGGTGAGCAGTTCTTC. This encodes CASSLAGVEGEQFF.